The present TCR beta chain was sequenced within a study of cytomegalovirus exposure and HLA in healthy donors. PCR involved 60 Vbeta and 13 Jbeta primers. The assay was immunoSEQ multiplex PCR, and TCRdb's table has in-frame clones only and misses some. Here the sample spans more than 150,000 clones, approximately 84% being singletons. From germline, CDR1 is MNHNS and CDR2 SASEGT. V lost 3 bases to trimming and J lost 2 bases, with 11 bases between them. The CDR3 loop spans 14 amino acids. Material for sequencing was PBMCs. The gene calls are TRBV6-1 and TRBJ2-7; perhaps TRBD1 as D (5 bases). The source is a woman aged 50 to 60 in good health and CMV-seropositive. CDR3 nucleotide sequence: TGTGCCAGCAGTGACTGGGGCCGGACCTACGAGCAGTACTTC. Translating gives CASSDWGRTYEQYF.